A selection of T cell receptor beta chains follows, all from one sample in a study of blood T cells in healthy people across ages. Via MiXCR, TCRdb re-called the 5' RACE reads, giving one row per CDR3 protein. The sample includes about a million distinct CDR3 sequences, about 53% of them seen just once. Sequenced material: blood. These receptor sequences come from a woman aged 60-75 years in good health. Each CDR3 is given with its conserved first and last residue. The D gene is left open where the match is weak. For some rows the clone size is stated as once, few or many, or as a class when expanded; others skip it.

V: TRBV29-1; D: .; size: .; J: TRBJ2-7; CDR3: CSVYGGSYNEQYF; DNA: TGCAGCGTTTATGGGGGCTCCTACAATGAGCAGTACTTC
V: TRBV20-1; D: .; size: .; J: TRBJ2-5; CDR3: CSAPTGTQETQYF; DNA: TGCAGTGCTCCAACAGGGACCCAAGAGACCCAGTACTTC
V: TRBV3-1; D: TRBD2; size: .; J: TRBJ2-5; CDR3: CASSPWGGSLETQYF; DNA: TGTGCCAGCAGTCCCTGGGGGGGGTCGTTGGAGACCCAGTACTTC
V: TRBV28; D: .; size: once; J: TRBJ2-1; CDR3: CASSLSFSYNEQFF; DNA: TGTGCCAGCAGTTTGTCCTTCTCATACAATGAGCAGTTCTTC
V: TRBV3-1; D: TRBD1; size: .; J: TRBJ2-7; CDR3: CASSQDGTGQYEQYF; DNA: TGTGCCAGCAGCCAAGACGGGACAGGGCAATACGAGCAGTACTTC
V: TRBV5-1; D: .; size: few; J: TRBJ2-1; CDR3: CASAVRGLDWNEQFF; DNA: TGCGCCAGCGCAGTAAGAGGACTGGACTGGAATGAGCAGTTCTTC
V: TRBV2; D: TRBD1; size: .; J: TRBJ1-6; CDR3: CASRAAGGKSPLHF; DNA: TGTGCCAGCCGTGCTGCAGGGGGCAAGTCACCCCTCCACTTT
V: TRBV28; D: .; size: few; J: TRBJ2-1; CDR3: CASSVGEYNEQFF; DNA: TGTGCCAGCAGTGTGGGGGAATACAATGAGCAGTTCTTC
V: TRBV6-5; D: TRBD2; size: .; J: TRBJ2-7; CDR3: CASSYPQTSGFYEQYF; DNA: TGTGCCAGCAGTTACCCCCAGACTAGCGGATTCTACGAGCAGTACTTC
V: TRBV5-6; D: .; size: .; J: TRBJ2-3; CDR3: CASSASRRGDTQYF; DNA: TGTGCCAGCAGCGCGAGTCGGAGAGGAGATACGCAGTATTTT
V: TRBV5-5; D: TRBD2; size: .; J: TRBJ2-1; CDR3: CASSFGQIAGIVASYNEQFF; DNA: TGTGCCAGCAGCTTCGGACAGATAGCGGGAATAGTAGCATCCTACAATGAGCAGTTCTTC
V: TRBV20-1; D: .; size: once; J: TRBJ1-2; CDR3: CSARDGAGVYGYTF; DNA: TGCAGTGCTAGAGATGGGGCAGGAGTCTATGGCTACACCTTC
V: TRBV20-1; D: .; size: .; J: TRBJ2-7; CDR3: CSALFLYEQYF; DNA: TGCAGTGCCCTTTTCCTCTACGAGCAGTACTTC
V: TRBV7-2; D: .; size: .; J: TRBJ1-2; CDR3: CASSLNRGGYGYTF; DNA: TGTGCCAGCAGCTTAAATAGGGGCGGGTATGGCTACACCTTC
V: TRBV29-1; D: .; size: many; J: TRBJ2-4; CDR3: CSVSPVSDIQYF; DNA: TGCAGCGTAAGCCCCGTCTCAGACATTCAGTACTTC
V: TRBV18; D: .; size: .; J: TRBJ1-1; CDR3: CASSQGLGTEAFF; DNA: TGTGCCAGCTCACAGGGTTTGGGCACTGAAGCTTTCTTT
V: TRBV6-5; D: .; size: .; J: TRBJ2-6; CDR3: CASSYSPPRISGRGANVLTF; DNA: TGTGCCAGCAGTTACTCCCCTCCTCGGATCTCCGGGCGGGGGGCCAACGTCCTGACTTTC
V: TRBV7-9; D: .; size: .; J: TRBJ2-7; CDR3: CASSPRRRNEQYF; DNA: TGTGCCAGCAGCCCCCGGAGGCGGAACGAGCAGTACTTC
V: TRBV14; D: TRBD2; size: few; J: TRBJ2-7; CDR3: CASSHWGGTSGSYEQYF; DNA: TGTGCCAGCAGCCATTGGGGGGGGACTAGCGGTTCCTACGAGCAGTACTTC
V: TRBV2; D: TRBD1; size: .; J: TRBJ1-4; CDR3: CASIRTGNNEKLFF; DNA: TGTGCCAGCATAAGGACAGGGAACAATGAAAAACTGTTTTTT
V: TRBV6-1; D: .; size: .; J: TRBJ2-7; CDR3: CAGRAAIRGYEQYF; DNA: TGTGCCGGCAGAGCGGCGATCCGAGGCTACGAGCAGTACTTC
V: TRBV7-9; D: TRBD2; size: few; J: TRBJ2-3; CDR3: CASSLAGLAEQYF; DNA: TGTGCCAGCAGCTTAGCCGGCCTAGCGGAGCAGTATTTT
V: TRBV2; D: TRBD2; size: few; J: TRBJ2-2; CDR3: CASSGGGNTGELFF; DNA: TGTGCCAGCAGTGGGGGGGGAAACACCGGGGAGCTGTTTTTT
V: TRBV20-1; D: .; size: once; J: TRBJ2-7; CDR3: CSAQGALSYEQYF; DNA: TGCAGTGCTCAAGGGGCCCTCTCCTACGAGCAGTACTTC
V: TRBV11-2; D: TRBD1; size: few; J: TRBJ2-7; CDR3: CASSPAGTGKRGTYEQYF; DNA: TGTGCCAGCAGTCCCGCCGGGACAGGGAAAAGAGGGACCTACGAGCAGTACTTC
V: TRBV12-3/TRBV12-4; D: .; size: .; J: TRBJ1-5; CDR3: CASSFIGPQHF; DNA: TGTGCCAGCAGTTTTATAGGGCCCCAGCATTTT
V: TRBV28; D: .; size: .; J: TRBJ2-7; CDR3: CATRRQQRSKGEQYF; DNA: TGTGCCACACGCCGCCAACAAAGGAGTAAAGGCGAGCAGTACTTC
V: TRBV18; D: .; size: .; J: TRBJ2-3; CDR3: CASSPGNLNTDTQYF; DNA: TGTGCCAGCTCACCGGGAAACCTAAACACAGATACGCAGTATTTT
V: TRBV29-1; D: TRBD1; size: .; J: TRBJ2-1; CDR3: CSTLEGAMGGEQFF; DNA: TGCAGCACCCTCGAGGGGGCTATGGGTGGTGAGCAGTTCTTC
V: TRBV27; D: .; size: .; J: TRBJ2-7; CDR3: CASSFSLGAVSYEQYF; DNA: TGTGCCAGCAGTTTCTCGCTAGGCGCCGTTTCCTACGAGCAGTACTTC
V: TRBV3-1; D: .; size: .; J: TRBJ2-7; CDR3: CASSQNPTPAYEQYF; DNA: TGTGCCAGCAGCCAAAACCCGACCCCTGCGTACGAGCAGTACTTC
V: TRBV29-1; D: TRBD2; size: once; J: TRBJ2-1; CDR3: CSVNRLAVYNEQFF; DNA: TGCAGCGTGAATCGACTAGCGGTTTACAATGAGCAGTTCTTC
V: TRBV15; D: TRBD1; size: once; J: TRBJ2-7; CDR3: CATSGDRTYEQYF; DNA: TGTGCCACCAGCGGGGACAGGACCTACGAGCAGTACTTC
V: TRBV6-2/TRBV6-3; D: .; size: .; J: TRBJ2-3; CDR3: CASPGGNTQYF; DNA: TGTGCCAGCCCCGGGGGAAATACGCAGTATTTT
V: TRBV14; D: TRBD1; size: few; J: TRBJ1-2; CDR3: CASSPDRDRGWSNYGYTF; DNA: TGTGCCAGCAGCCCCGACCGGGACAGGGGGTGGAGTAACTATGGCTACACCTTC
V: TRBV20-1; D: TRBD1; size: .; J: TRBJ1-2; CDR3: CSARRERETGPYGYTF; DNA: TGCAGTGCTAGGAGGGAGAGAGAGACAGGGCCCTATGGCTACACCTTC
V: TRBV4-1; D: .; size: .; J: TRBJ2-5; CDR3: CASSQRTRGYQETQYF; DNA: TGCGCCAGCAGCCAAAGAACAAGAGGCTACCAAGAGACCCAGTACTTC
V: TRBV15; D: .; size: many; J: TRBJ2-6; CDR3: CATSRGSDSGANVLTF; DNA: TGTGCCACCAGCAGAGGTTCCGACTCTGGGGCCAACGTCCTGACTTTC
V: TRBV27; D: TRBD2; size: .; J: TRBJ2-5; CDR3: CASSPRLTRTSGNLETQYF; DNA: TGTGCCAGCAGTCCGCGACTAACAAGGACTAGCGGGAATTTGGAGACCCAGTACTTC
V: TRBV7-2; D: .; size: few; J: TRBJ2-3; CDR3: CASSRDQLSTDTQYF; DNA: TGTGCCAGCAGTCGAGATCAACTGAGCACAGATACGCAGTATTTT
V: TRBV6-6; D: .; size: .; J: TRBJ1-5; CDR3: CASSITSGYQPQHF; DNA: TGTGCCAGCAGTATAACGTCAGGCTATCAGCCCCAGCATTTT
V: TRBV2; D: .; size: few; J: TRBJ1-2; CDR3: CASSGQSYGYTF; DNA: TGTGCCAGCAGTGGACAAAGCTATGGCTACACCTTC
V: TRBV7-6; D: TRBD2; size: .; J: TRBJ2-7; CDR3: CASSRPGLAGGIEQYF; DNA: TGTGCCAGCAGCCGACCGGGACTAGCGGGAGGTATCGAGCAGTACTTC
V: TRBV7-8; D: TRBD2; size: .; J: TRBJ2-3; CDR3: CASSEGRVRTDTQYF; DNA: TGTGCCAGCTCCGAGGGGAGGGTTCGCACAGATACGCAGTATTTT
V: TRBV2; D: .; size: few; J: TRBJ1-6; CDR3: CASTNSLSPLHF; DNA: TGTGCCAGCACAAACAGTTTATCACCCCTCCACTTT
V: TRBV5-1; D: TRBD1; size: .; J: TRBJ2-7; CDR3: CASSPFLGTGVYEQYF; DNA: TGCGCCAGCAGCCCCTTCCTTGGGACAGGGGTCTACGAGCAGTACTTC
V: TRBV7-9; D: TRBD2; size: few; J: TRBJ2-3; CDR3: CASSSWVAGGSDTQYF; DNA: TGTGCCAGCAGCTCCTGGGTAGCGGGAGGGTCAGATACGCAGTATTTT
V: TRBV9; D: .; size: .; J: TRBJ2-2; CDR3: CASSVATLGELFF; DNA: TGTGCCAGCAGCGTAGCTACTCTTGGGGAGCTGTTTTTT
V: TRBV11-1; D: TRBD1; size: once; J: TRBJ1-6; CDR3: CASSFDRGIRSPLHF; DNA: TGTGCCAGCAGCTTCGACAGGGGTATCCGCTCACCCCTCCACTTT